Presented here are 9 T cell receptor beta chains from one specimen sequenced in a study of blood T cell repertoires in COVID-19. The assay was immunoSEQ multiplex PCR, and TCRdb's table has in-frame clones only and misses some. The repertoire holds about 120,000 clones, with around 87% as singletons. Material: peripheral blood. Receptor source: a woman aged 45-65 years with acute or convalescent COVID-19.

The chain has TRBV6-2 or TRBV6-3 and TRBJ2-7; TRBD1 matches at 9 bases. The CDR3 sequence is 16 residues long. Looked up from germline, CDR1 is MNHEY and CDR2 is SVGEGT. The ends lost 0 bases at V and 5 bases at J; junction bases unmatched: 8. For the CDR3, the DNA is TGTGCCAGCAGTTACTCGACGGGGACAGGGAGTAACGAGCAGTACTTC. This sequence encodes CASSYSTGTGSNEQYF.

The genes are TRBV24-1 and TRBJ2-3; TRBD1 is a possible D gene (6 bases). V dropped 2 bases and J dropped 5 bases, with 13 bases sitting between them. Germline values: CDR1 KGHDR, CDR2 SFDVKD. This CDR3 is built from 15 residues. The CDR3 sequence is CATSDSQGWRDTQYF. The CDR3 coding sequence is TGTGCCACCAGTGATTCTCAGGGGTGGCGAGATACGCAGTATTTT.

The V gene is TRBV5-1, the J gene TRBJ1-1; 8 nucleotides align to TRBD1. The V segment lost 5 bases and the J segment 5 bases; nucleotides outside the gene matches: 11. Germline V gene sequence: CDR1 SGHRS, CDR2 YFSETQ. CDR3 length: 15 amino acids. The CDR3 DNA reads as TGCGCCAGCAGAAAATCGGACAGGGAGACAACTGAAGCTTTCTTT. This sequence encodes CASRKSDRETTEAFF.

The genes are TRBV3-1 (or the pseudogene TRBV3-2) and TRBJ2-3; 8 positions match TRBD2. This CDR3 spans 15 amino acids. Germline V gives CDR1 LGHDT, CDR2 YNNKEL (reference sequence). V was clipped by 0 bases and J by 3 bases; unmatched bases: 2. CDR3 bases: TGTGCCAGCAGCCAAGATACGGGAGGGACAGATACGCAGTATTTT. This translates into CASSQDTGGTDTQYF.

The rearrangement joins TRBV5-5 to TRBJ1-3; D call uncertain. V lost 2 bases and J 8 bases, leaving 11 bases between the germline ends. Germline V gives CDR1 SGHKS, CDR2 YYEKEE (reference sequence). The CDR3 loop spans 13 amino acids. The CDR3 DNA reads TGTGCCAGCAGCTTCGAGCTTCGGGACACCATATATTTT. It is translated as CASSFELRDTIYF. The full variable domain, completed using reference TRBV5-5 and TRBJ1-3, is DAGVTQSPTHLIKTRGQQVTLRCSPISGHKSVSWYQQVLGQGPQFIFQYYEKEERGRGNFPDRFSARQFPNYSSELNVNALLLGDSALYLCASSFELRDTIYFGEGSWLTVV.

The V and J genes are TRBV5-6 and TRBJ1-5; D is perhaps TRBD1 (5 bases). Germline lookup yields CDR1 SGHDT and CDR2 YYEEEE. The V end lost 4 bases, the J end lost 6 bases, and 17 bases lay between the germline ends. CDR3 length equals 15 residues. The chain's CDR3 is CASSLLAEQGQPQHF. The DNA for the CDR3 is TGTGCCAGCAGCCTACTAGCTGAGCAGGGTCAGCCCCAGCATTTT. Drawing the rest from reference TRBV5-6 and TRBJ1-5, the complete variable domain is DAGVTQSPTHLIKTRGQQVTLRCSPKSGHDTVSWYQQALGQGPQFIFQYYEEEERQRGNFPDRFSGHQFPNYSSELNVNALLLGDSALYLCASSLLAEQGQPQHFGDGTRLSIL.

Here the CDR3 DNA reads TGTGCCAGCAGTAAGAACAGCCCCCCTGAAGCTTTCTTT. Translated, it gives CASSKNSPPEAFF. V and J are TRBV6-2 or TRBV6-3 and TRBJ1-1; D unresolved. This CDR3 contains 13 residues. CDR1 MNHEY and CDR2 SVGEGT come from the germline V gene. The V end was cut by 5 bases, the J end by 6 bases, with 13 bases between.

The chain recombines TRBV11-3 with TRBJ1-2, with D unresolved. Germline CDR1 and CDR2: SGHNT and YENEEA. Trimming shortened V by 1 base and J by 0 bases, and 9 bases separated the two germline ends. This CDR3 comprises 15 residues. CDR3 loop: CASSLASPTNYGYTF. CDR3 in DNA: TGTGCCAGCAGCTTAGCAAGCCCAACTAACTATGGCTACACCTTC.

The V call is TRBV7-3, the J call TRBJ2-1; 13 bases align to TRBD2. V lost 5 bases and J lost 9; bases outside the gene matches: 4. CDR3 length equals 14 residues. The germline V gene has CDR1 SGHTA and CDR2 FQGTGA. The CDR3 loop is CASSTSGGASEQFF. The CDR3 DNA follows: TGTGCCAGCAGCACTAGCGGGGGGGCCAGTGAGCAGTTCTTC.